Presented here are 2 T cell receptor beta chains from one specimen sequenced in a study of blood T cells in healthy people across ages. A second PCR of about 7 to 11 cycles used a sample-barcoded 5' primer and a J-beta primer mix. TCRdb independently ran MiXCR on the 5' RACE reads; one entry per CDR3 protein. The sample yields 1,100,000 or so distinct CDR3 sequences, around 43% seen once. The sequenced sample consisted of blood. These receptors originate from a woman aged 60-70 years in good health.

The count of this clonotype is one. CDR3 coding DNA: TGTGCCAGCAGCTTTTTGACTAGCGGGAGGGCCAGTGAGGTCAATGAGCAGTACTTC. Translating it yields CASSFLTSGRASEVNEQYF. The chain employs TRBV7-3 and TRBJ2-7; 14 bases line up with TRBD2. Germline CDR1 is SGHTA and CDR2 is FQGTGA. J was trimmed by 7 bases and V by 3 bases; bases with no gene match: 17. The CDR3 length is 19 residues.

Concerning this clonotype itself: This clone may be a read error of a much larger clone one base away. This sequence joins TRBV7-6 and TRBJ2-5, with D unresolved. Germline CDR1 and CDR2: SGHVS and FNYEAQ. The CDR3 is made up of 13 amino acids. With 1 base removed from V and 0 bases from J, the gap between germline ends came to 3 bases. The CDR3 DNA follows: TGTGCCAGCAGCTTAGGGGACCAAGAGACCCAGTACTTC. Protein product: CASSLGDQETQYF. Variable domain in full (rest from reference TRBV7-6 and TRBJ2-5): GAGVSQSPRYKVTKRGQDVALRCDPISGHVSLYWYRQALGQGPEFLTYFNYEAQQDKSGLPNDRFSAERPEGSISTLTIQRTEQRDSAMYRCASSLGDQETQYFGPGTRLLVL.